This T cell receptor (beta chain) was recorded in a study of T cells in Graves' hyperthyroidism and ophthalmopathy. V lost 9 bases and J lost 3; bases outside the gene matches: 12. This CDR3 contains 17 residues. It was RNA transcripts that yielded the amplified TCR beta CDR3 regions. TCR CDR3 regions were first amplified by RT-PCR with HTBI primers. TCRdb re-called the multiplex PCR reads with MiXCR, one entry per CDR3 protein. The sample gives about 620,000 distinct CDR3 sequences, 15% to 20% of which show up once; 3.8% is in the top ten. Sequencing input: blood. The receptor's source is a woman aged 25 to 39 with Graves' hyperthyroidism. The V call is TRBV12-3 or TRBV12-4, the J call TRBJ2-2, with 11 bases matching TRBD1. The CDR3: CASNTWDRGADTGELFF. CDR3 bases: TGTGCCAGTAATACCTGGGACAGGGGGGCGGACACCGGGGAGCTGTTTTTT.